This TCR beta chain was found in a study of shared clonotypes between healthy human individuals. The CDR3 runs 14 residues. The V end was cut by 6 bases, the J end by 8 bases, with 19 bases between. Germline CDR1 KGHSH, CDR2 LQKENI. The data were produced by immunoSEQ multiplex PCR, yet TCRdb's version contains in-frame clones alone and is incomplete. The sample includes roughly 1,100,000 clones, more than 60% of them seen just once. V gene TRBV18 combines with J gene TRBJ1-2; tentative D call: TRBD1 (5 bases). This clonotype originated in a man between 18 and 29 years old in good health. What was sequenced was memory CD4+ T cells sorted from blood. Subset meaning: CD45RA-negative fraction. The chain's CDR3 is CASSPGQQRGGYTF. Here the CDR3 DNA reads TGTGCCAGCTCCCCGGGCCAGCAAAGGGGCGGCTACACCTTC.